A selection of T cell receptor beta chains follows, all from one sample in a study of blood T cell repertoires in COVID-19. Generated by immunoSEQ multiplex PCR, the TCRdb table keeps only in-frame clones and is missing some. This table holds roughly 220,000 clones, 85% to 90% found once. The sequenced material came from PBMCs or T cells enriched from blood (not recorded which). These TCRs come from a woman younger than 30 in a cohort exposed to, infected with or recovered from COVID-19 (not recorded which). CDR3s include the opening cysteine and the closing phenylalanine or tryptophan. Each record gives: J gene, D gene, V gene, clone size, CDR3 DNA, CDR3 protein. D genes are given only for firm matches. Expanded clones are given a class, and other clones once, few, many or no size at all.

j_call: TRBJ2-7; d_call: .; v_call: TRBV28; clone_size: .; cdr3_nt: TGTGCCAGCAGTCCATCCGGGATTCGGGGCGAGCAGTACTTC; cdr3_aa: CASSPSGIRGEQYF
j_call: TRBJ2-1; d_call: TRBD2; v_call: TRBV28; clone_size: few; cdr3_nt: TGTGCCAGCAGTTATCTAGCGGGGGGGAATGAGCAGTTCTTC; cdr3_aa: CASSYLAGGNEQFF
j_call: TRBJ1-5; d_call: .; v_call: TRBV4-1; clone_size: .; cdr3_nt: TGCGCCAGCAGCCAAGAAGGAGGGGCAGGTCAGCCCCAGCATTTT; cdr3_aa: CASSQEGGAGQPQHF
j_call: TRBJ1-1; d_call: TRBD1; v_call: TRBV9; clone_size: .; cdr3_nt: TGTGCCAGCAGCGTAGGAGGACAGGGGGCGTCTGAAGCTTTCTTT; cdr3_aa: CASSVGGQGASEAFF
j_call: TRBJ2-1; d_call: TRBD1; v_call: TRBV5-8; clone_size: .; cdr3_nt: TGTGCCAGCAGCGAAAGGACAGGGACTTACAATGAGCAGTTCTTC; cdr3_aa: CASSERTGTYNEQFF
j_call: TRBJ1-1; d_call: TRBD1; v_call: TRBV18; clone_size: .; cdr3_nt: TGTGCCAGCTCACCAGGGGACAGTCTAGAAGCTTTCTTT; cdr3_aa: CASSPGDSLEAFF
j_call: TRBJ1-1; d_call: TRBD1; v_call: TRBV7-9; clone_size: .; cdr3_nt: TGTGCCAGCAGCAAGGGACAGCTGAACACTGAAGCTTTCTTT; cdr3_aa: CASSKGQLNTEAFF
j_call: TRBJ1-1; d_call: TRBD1; v_call: TRBV7-9; clone_size: few; cdr3_nt: TGTGCCAGCAGCCCGAGACAGGGCGGGGTAGCTGAAGCTTTCTTT; cdr3_aa: CASSPRQGGVAEAFF
j_call: TRBJ2-3; d_call: TRBD2; v_call: TRBV28; clone_size: .; cdr3_nt: TGTGCCAGCAGTCCCGGGACTAACACAGATACGCAGTATTTT; cdr3_aa: CASSPGTNTDTQYF
j_call: TRBJ1-5; d_call: .; v_call: TRBV18; clone_size: .; cdr3_nt: TGTGCCAGCTCACCAGGGGCAGCCAATCAGCCCCAGCATTTT; cdr3_aa: CASSPGAANQPQHF
j_call: TRBJ2-2; d_call: .; v_call: TRBV7-9; clone_size: few; cdr3_nt: TGTGCCAGCAGCTCCTCGGTTGGGAACACCGGGGAGCTGTTTTTT; cdr3_aa: CASSSSVGNTGELFF
j_call: TRBJ1-4; d_call: .; v_call: TRBV7-8; clone_size: .; cdr3_nt: TGTGCCAGCAGCCCAGGATGGACTAATGAAAAACTGTTTTTT; cdr3_aa: CASSPGWTNEKLFF
j_call: TRBJ1-1; d_call: .; v_call: TRBV10-1; clone_size: .; cdr3_nt: TGCGCCAGCAGTTTCCGGGTTGGGACTGAAGCTTTCTTT; cdr3_aa: CASSFRVGTEAFF
j_call: TRBJ2-6; d_call: TRBD1; v_call: TRBV7-3; clone_size: .; cdr3_nt: TGTGCCAGCAGCTTAACAGGGGGCGCTTGGTTGACAGGGGGCGCTTCAGGGGCCAACGTCCTGACTTTC; cdr3_aa: CASSLTGGAWLTGGASGANVLTF
j_call: TRBJ2-1; d_call: TRBD2; v_call: TRBV18; clone_size: .; cdr3_nt: TGTGCCAGCTCACCGCGCGGGAGACTAGCGGACAATGAGCAGTTCTTC; cdr3_aa: CASSPRGRLADNEQFF
j_call: TRBJ1-5; d_call: .; v_call: TRBV5-6; clone_size: .; cdr3_nt: TGTGCCAGCAGCTTGGCTTCAGGGAATCAGCCCCAGCATTTT; cdr3_aa: CASSLASGNQPQHF
j_call: TRBJ2-2; d_call: .; v_call: TRBV9; clone_size: .; cdr3_nt: TGTGCCAGCAGACTGAACAGGGACACCGGGGAGCTGTTTTTT; cdr3_aa: CASRLNRDTGELFF
j_call: TRBJ1-1; d_call: .; v_call: TRBV6-5; clone_size: .; cdr3_nt: TGTGCCAGCAGCAACCCGGGACTAGAAGCTTTCTTT; cdr3_aa: CASSNPGLEAFF
j_call: TRBJ2-1; d_call: TRBD2; v_call: TRBV5-6; clone_size: .; cdr3_nt: TGTGCCAGCAGCTTCGGACTAGCGCTCTACAATGAGCAGTTCTTC; cdr3_aa: CASSFGLALYNEQFF